This T cell receptor (beta chain) came from a study of blood T cells in healthy people across ages. The CDR3 loop spans 15 amino acids. Germline lookup yields CDR1 LNHDA and CDR2 SQIVND (reference sequence). Trimming removed 5 bases from V and 10 bases from J, with 18 bases in between. Then a second PCR, running about 6 to 11 cycles, was carried out with a sample-barcoded 5' primer and a J-beta primer mix. Every cDNA was tagged by a template-switch adaptor with 12 random nucleotides. The study obtained at least 3 million CDR3-containing paired-end reads from every sample. TCRdb reprocessed the 5' RACE reads with MiXCR, giving one entry per CDR3 protein. The sample has hundreds of thousands of distinct CDR3 sequences, 35% to 50% seen once.

The sequencing sample was made of blood. The clonotype originates from an elderly man in good health. The chain combines TRBV19 with TRBJ1-6; tentative D call: TRBD1 (6 bases). The CDR3 here is CASSSTRTVASPLHF. The CDR3 DNA follows: TGTGCCAGTAGTTCCACGAGGACAGTTGCATCACCCCTCCACTTT.